The rows below give T cell receptor beta chains drawn from one sample of a study of T cells in Graves' hyperthyroidism and ophthalmopathy. One entry per CDR3 protein, called by TCRdb with MiXCR from the multiplex PCR reads. Among a few hundred thousand distinct CDR3 sequences listed, 35% to 55% were seen once. The sequencing sample was made of peripheral blood or thyroid tissue (not recorded which). All receptors come from a young woman with Graves' hyperthyroidism. Each CDR3 is given with its conserved first and last residue. The D gene is left open where the match is weak. Only some rows state a clone size, as once, few, many or a class for expanded clones.

CASSLTGRGEAFF,TGTGCCAGCAGCTTAACAGGGAGGGGTGAAGCTTTCTTT,once,TRBV7-8,TRBJ1-1,.
CASSESRTWKSDTQYF,TGTGCCAGCAGTGAATCACGGACTTGGAAATCAGATACGCAGTATTTT,.,TRBV25-1,TRBJ2-3,.
CASSEGLLQETQYF,TGTGCCAGCAGTGAGGGACTACTCCAAGAGACCCAGTACTTC,many,TRBV6-2/TRBV6-3,TRBJ2-5,TRBD2
CSVGPGDMETQYF,TGCAGCGTTGGACCCGGGGACATGGAGACCCAGTACTTC,.,TRBV29-1,TRBJ2-5,.
CASSPVQDYEQYF,TGTGCCAGCAGCCCAGTACAGGACTACGAGCAGTACTTC,.,TRBV7-9,TRBJ2-7,.
CASTTKGLAGLAYEQYF,TGTGCCAGCACCACGAAAGGGCTAGCGGGACTAGCCTACGAGCAGTACTTC,.,TRBV7-2,TRBJ2-7,TRBD2
CASSQELWDTDTQYF,TGTGCCAGCAGCCAAGAGTTGTGGGATACAGATACGCAGTATTTT,.,TRBV7-9,TRBJ2-3,.
CASSILGQGGSANYGYTF,TGTGCCAGTAGTATTCTCGGACAGGGGGGCTCCGCTAACTATGGCTACACCTTC,many,TRBV19,TRBJ1-2,TRBD1
CAITGGLAGAEQYF,TGTGCCATCACCGGGGGGCTAGCGGGAGCGGAGCAGTACTTC,.,TRBV10-3,TRBJ2-7,TRBD2
CASSVVDSSYEQYF,TGTGCCAGCAGCGTAGTTGACTCCTCCTACGAGCAGTACTTC,.,TRBV7-8,TRBJ2-7,.
CASSQTTGAGNTF,TGCGCCAGCAGCCAAACGACAGGCGCTGGAAACACCTTC,.,TRBV5-1,TRBJ1-2,.
CASSFLPRGGYTF,TGTGCCAGCAGTTTCCTCCCCAGGGGTGGCTACACCTTC,many,TRBV6-5,TRBJ1-2,.
CASSRRGAAALGELFF,TGTGCCAGCAGTAGAAGGGGAGCAGCTGCTCTCGGGGAGCTGTTTTTT,.,TRBV5-4,TRBJ2-2,.
CASSPGLPSGYTEAFF,TGTGCCAGCTCACCAGGACTCCCCTCAGGCTACACTGAAGCTTTCTTT,.,TRBV18,TRBJ1-1,.
CASSFTVSGNTIYF,TGTGCCAGCAGCTTCACAGTGTCTGGAAACACCATATATTTT,many,TRBV7-9,TRBJ1-3,.
CASSPQQGAGTDTQYF,TGTGCCAGCAGCCCGCAACAGGGGGCCGGGACAGATACGCAGTATTTT,few,TRBV7-9,TRBJ2-3,TRBD1
CASSISGTEQETQYF,TGTGCCAGCAGCATTTCCGGGACAGAACAAGAGACCCAGTACTTC,.,TRBV7-4,TRBJ2-5,TRBD1
CASSPRAEVNGYTF,TGTGCCAGCTCACCAAGGGCAGAAGTCAATGGCTACACCTTC,many,TRBV18,TRBJ1-2,.
CASSYWTGQTYSGANVLTF,TGTGCCAGCAGTTACTGGACAGGCCAAACCTACTCTGGGGCCAACGTCCTGACTTTC,.,TRBV6-1,TRBJ2-6,TRBD1
CASSQGNVNEQFF,TGTGCCAGCAGCCAAGGGAATGTCAATGAGCAGTTCTTC,.,TRBV7-2,TRBJ2-1,.
CASSYPTDEGNQPQHF,TGTGCCAGCAGTTACCCTACAGACGAGGGCAATCAGCCCCAGCATTTT,many,TRBV6-2/TRBV6-3,TRBJ1-5,.
CASSLGRRGGYEQYF,TGCGCCAGCAGCTTGGGACGGAGGGGTGGGTACGAGCAGTACTTC,many,TRBV5-1,TRBJ2-7,.
CASSSHLQGAGEKLFF,TGCGCCAGCAGCTCGCACCTTCAGGGGGCTGGGGAAAAACTGTTTTTT,many,TRBV4-3,TRBJ1-4,TRBD1
CSARGTTHEQYF,TGCAGTGCTAGGGGGACAACCCATGAGCAGTACTTC,.,TRBV20-1,TRBJ2-7,.
CASSDSGGYEQYF,TGCGCCAGCAGTGACTCAGGGGGATACGAGCAGTACTTC,few,TRBV10-1,TRBJ2-7,TRBD1
CASSLGLTTDTQYF,TGTGCCAGCAGCCTGGGACTTACCACAGATACGCAGTATTTT,.,TRBV5-4,TRBJ2-3,.